The text below deals with one T cell receptor beta chain. The antigen remains unidentified. These data come from a study of glioma-infiltrating T cells after dendritic cell vaccination. Across the whole study: Treatment, given 2003 to 2012, was autologous tumor lysate-pulsed dendritic cell vaccination. Findings and caveats of the study: Few patients contributed both blood and tumor specimens.

Trimming pared 2 bases from V and 4 bases from J, leaving 11 bases between. Germline V CDR1 and CDR2: ENHRY, SYGVKD. CDR3 length: 14 amino acids. Some clones are missing from TCRdb's copy, which holds only in-frame ones; the method was immunoSEQ multiplex PCR. The sample yields just under 100,000 clones, around 80% seen once. Time point: after dendritic cell vaccination, including at tumor progression/relapse. No glioblastoma patient carried an isocitrate dehydrogenase mutation. Sequenced here: blood, sampled after dendritic cell vaccination. This TCR derives from a human donor with glioblastoma. This sequence joins TRBV10-3 and TRBJ1-2; perhaps TRBD1 as D (6 bases). CDR3 protein: CAISEGQGIYGYTF. The CDR3, as DNA: TGTGCCATCAGTGAGGGTCAGGGGATCTATGGCTACACCTTC.